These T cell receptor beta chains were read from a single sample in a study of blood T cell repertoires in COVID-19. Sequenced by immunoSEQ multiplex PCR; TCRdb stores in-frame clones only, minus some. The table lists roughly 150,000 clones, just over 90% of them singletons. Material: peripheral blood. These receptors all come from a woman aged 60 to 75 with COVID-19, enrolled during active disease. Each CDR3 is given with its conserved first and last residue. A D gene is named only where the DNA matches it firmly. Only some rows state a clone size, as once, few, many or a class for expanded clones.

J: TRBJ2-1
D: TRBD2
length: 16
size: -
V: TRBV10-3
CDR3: CAISGRTSGGLNEQFF
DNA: TGTGCCATCAGTGGACGGACTAGCGGGGGGTTAAATGAGCAGTTCTTC

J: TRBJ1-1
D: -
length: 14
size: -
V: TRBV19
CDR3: CASSIVSGNTEAFF
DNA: TGTGCCAGTAGTATAGTCTCAGGGAACACTGAAGCTTTCTTT

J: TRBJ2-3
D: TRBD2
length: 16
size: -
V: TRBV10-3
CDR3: CAISEGIAGVADTQYF
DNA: TGTGCCATCAGTGAGGGGATAGCGGGGGTCGCAGATACGCAGTATTTT

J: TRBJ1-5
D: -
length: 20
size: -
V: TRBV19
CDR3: CASSISFAGGGAVWNQPQHF
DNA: TGTGCCAGTAGTATATCCTTCGCAGGAGGGGGGGCCGTTTGGAATCAGCCCCAGCATTTT

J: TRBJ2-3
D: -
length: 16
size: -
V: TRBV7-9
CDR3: CASSSEVGGARDTQYF
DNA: TGTGCCAGCAGCTCAGAGGTAGGGGGGGCCAGGGATACGCAGTATTTT

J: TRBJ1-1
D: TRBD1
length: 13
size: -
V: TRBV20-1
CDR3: CSASGTGFTEAFF
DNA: TGCAGTGCTAGTGGGACAGGATTCACTGAAGCTTTCTTT

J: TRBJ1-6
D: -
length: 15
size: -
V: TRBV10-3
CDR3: CAISESRPSNSPLHF
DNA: TGTGCCATCAGTGAGTCTCGCCCGAGTAATTCACCCCTCCACTTT

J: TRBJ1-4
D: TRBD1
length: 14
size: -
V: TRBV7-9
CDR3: CASSWDRGNEKLFF
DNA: TGTGCCAGCAGCTGGGACAGGGGGAATGAAAAACTGTTTTTT

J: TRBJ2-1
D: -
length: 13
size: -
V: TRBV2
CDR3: CASSSFREDEQFF
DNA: TGTGCCAGCAGTTCCTTCAGGGAAGATGAGCAGTTCTTC

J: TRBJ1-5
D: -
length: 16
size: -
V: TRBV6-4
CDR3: CASSARTTYSNQPQHF
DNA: TGTGCCAGCAGTGCTCGGACTACTTATAGCAATCAGCCCCAGCATTTT

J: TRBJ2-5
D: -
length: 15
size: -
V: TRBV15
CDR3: CATSRDSGVQETQYF
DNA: TGTGCCACCAGCAGAGATAGCGGAGTCCAAGAGACCCAGTACTTC

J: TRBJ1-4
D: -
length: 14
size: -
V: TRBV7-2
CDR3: CASSLGQGLGKLFF
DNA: TGTGCCAGCAGCTTAGGGCAGGGGTTAGGAAAACTGTTTTTT

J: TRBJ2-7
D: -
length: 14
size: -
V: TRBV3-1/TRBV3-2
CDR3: CASSQDLVPYEQYF
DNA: TGTGCCAGCAGCCAAGATCTAGTCCCCTACGAGCAGTACTTC

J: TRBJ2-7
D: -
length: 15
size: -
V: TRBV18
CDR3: CASSPPSIDSYEQYF
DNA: TGTGCCAGCTCACCACCGTCGATAGACTCCTACGAGCAGTACTTC

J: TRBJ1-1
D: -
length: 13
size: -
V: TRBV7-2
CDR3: CASSFGEGTEAFF
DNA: TGTGCCAGCAGCTTCGGGGAGGGCACTGAAGCTTTCTTT

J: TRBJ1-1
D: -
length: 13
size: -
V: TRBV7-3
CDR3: CASSLYQGAEAFF
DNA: TGTGCCAGCAGCTTATATCAGGGCGCTGAAGCTTTCTTT

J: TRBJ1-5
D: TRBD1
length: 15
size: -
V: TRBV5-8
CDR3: CASSRDRVGNQPQHF
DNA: TGTGCCAGCAGCCGGGACAGGGTTGGCAATCAGCCCCAGCATTTT

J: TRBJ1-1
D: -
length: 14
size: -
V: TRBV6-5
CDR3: CASSYSYGQPGAFF
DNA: TGTGCCAGCAGTTACTCCTACGGACAACCTGGAGCTTTCTTT

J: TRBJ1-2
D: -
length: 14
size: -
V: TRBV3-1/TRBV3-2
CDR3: CASSQDLSGYGYTF
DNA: TGTGCCAGCAGCCAAGATCTTTCGGGGTATGGCTACACCTTC

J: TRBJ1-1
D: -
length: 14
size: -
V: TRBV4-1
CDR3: CASSRGQMNTEAFF
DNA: TGCGCCAGCAGCCGCGGACAGATGAACACTGAAGCTTTCTTT

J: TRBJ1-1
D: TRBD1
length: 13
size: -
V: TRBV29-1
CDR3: CSGSDRGNTEAFF
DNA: TGCAGCGGATCGGACAGGGGGAACACTGAAGCTTTCTTT

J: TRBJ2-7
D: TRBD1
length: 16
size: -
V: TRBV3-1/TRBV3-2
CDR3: CASSQVDRGPPYEQYF
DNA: TGTGCCAGCAGCCAGGTGGACAGGGGACCACCCTACGAGCAGTACTTC

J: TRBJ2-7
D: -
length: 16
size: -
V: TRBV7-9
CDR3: CASSPPGGRGPYEQYF
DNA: TGTGCCAGCAGTCCTCCCGGAGGGCGGGGGCCCTACGAGCAGTACTTC

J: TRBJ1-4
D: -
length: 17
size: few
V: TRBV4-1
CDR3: CASSQLYYREGSEKLFF
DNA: TGCGCCAGCAGCCAGCTGTACTACAGGGAAGGCAGTGAAAAACTGTTTTTT

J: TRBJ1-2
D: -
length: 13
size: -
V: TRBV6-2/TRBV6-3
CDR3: CASSQTGIYGYTF
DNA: TGTGCCAGCAGCCAAACAGGGATCTATGGCTACACCTTC

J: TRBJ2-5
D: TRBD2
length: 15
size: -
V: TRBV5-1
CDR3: CASSSDGGNQETQYF
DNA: TGCGCCAGCAGCTCTGACGGGGGGAACCAAGAGACCCAGTACTTC

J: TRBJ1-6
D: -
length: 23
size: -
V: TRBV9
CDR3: CASSASTGGGDFHRSSYNSPLHF
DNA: TGTGCCAGCAGCGCCTCAACGGGGGGTGGGGACTTTCACCGGAGCTCCTATAATTCACCCCTCCACTTT

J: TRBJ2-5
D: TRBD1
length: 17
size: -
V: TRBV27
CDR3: CASSPRTGVKLQETQYF
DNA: TGTGCCAGCAGTCCAAGGACAGGCGTAAAATTGCAAGAGACCCAGTACTTC

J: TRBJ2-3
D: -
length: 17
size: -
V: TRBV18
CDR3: CASSPSPPSVSTDTQYF
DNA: TGTGCCAGCTCACCGTCCCCCCCCAGCGTTAGCACAGATACGCAGTATTTT

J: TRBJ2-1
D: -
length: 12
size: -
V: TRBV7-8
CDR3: CASSHYYNEQFF
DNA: TGTGCCAGCAGCCACTATTACAATGAGCAGTTCTTC

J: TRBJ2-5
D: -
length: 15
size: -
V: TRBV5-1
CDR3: CASSFRDRLGETQYF
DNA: TGCGCCAGCAGCTTTAGAGACAGGCTGGGGGAGACCCAGTACTTC

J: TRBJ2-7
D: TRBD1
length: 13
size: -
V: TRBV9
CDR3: CASSATGDYEQYF
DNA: TGTGCCAGCAGCGCCACAGGGGACTACGAGCAGTACTTC

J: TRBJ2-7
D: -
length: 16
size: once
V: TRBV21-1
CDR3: CASSKDRQGKAYEQYF
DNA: TGTGCCAGCAGCAAAGACCGGCAGGGTAAGGCCTACGAGCAGTACTTC

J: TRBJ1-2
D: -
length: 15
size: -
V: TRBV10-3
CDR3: CATRSSSTPGEGYTF
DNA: TGTGCCACCCGCTCCTCCTCAACCCCAGGGGAGGGCTACACCTTC

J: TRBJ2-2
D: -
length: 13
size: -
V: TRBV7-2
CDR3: CASSPSGPGELFF
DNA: TGTGCCAGCAGCCCAAGCGGGCCCGGGGAGCTGTTTTTT

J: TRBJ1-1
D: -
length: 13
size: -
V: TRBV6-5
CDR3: CASSYTLSAEAFF
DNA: TGTGCCAGCAGTTACACCCTCAGTGCAGAAGCTTTCTTT

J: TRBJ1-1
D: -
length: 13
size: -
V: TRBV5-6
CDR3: CASSLGQYTEAFF
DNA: TGTGCCAGCAGCTTGGGACAGTACACTGAAGCTTTCTTT

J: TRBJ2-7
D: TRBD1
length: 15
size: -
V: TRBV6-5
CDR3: CASSYSGTGQSEQYF
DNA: TGTGCCAGCAGTTACTCTGGGACAGGGCAGTCCGAGCAGTACTTC

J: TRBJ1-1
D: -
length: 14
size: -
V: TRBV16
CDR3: CASSQRAGNTEAFF
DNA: TGTGCCAGCAGCCAAAGGGCGGGGAACACTGAAGCTTTCTTT